Sequencing of this TCR beta chain was carried out in a study of blood T cell repertoires in COVID-19. Sequenced by immunoSEQ multiplex PCR; TCRdb stores in-frame clones only, minus some. The sample lists some 130,000 clones, about 79% occurring once. The sequenced material came from peripheral blood. This clonotype was obtained from a woman older than 75 with acute or convalescent COVID-19.

The CDR3 protein is CASSHLAGWGRTGELFF. DNA for the CDR3: TGCGCCAGCAGCCACCTAGCGGGATGGGGGAGGACCGGGGAGCTGTTTTTT. The V call is TRBV4-3, the J call TRBJ2-2, with 9 bases identical to TRBD2. Looked up from germline, CDR1 is LGHNA and CDR2 is YSLEER. This CDR3 contains 17 residues. The junction had 10 bases not matched to a gene; V was cut back by 3 bases and J by 5 bases.